Listed below are T cell receptor beta chains from one sample, sequenced in a study of radiotherapy plus CTLA-4 blockade in lung cancer. Libraries were prepared by immunoSEQ multiplex PCR; TCRdb keeps only in-frame clonotypes and omits some of them. Counted here are about 54,000 clones, 65% to 80% occurring once; the ten biggest clones make up 3.2%. The specimen was peripheral blood, collected from a patient treated with radiotherapy plus ipilimumab. The receptor set was obtained from a human donor with non-small cell lung cancer who had a partial response to radiotherapy plus ipilimumab. CDR3s include the opening cysteine and the closing phenylalanine or tryptophan. Fields, in order: clone size, J gene, D gene, V gene, CDR3 DNA, CDR3 protein. A D gene is named only where the DNA matches it firmly. Clone size is stated in some rows and not others, as once, few, many or a class when expanded.

.	TRBJ2-7	TRBD2	TRBV15	TGTGCCACCAGCAGCACTAGCGGGGGTTTCCACGAGCAGTACTTC	CATSSTSGGFHEQYF
few	TRBJ2-3	TRBD1	TRBV4-3	TGCGCCAGCAGCCACACTTACAGGGGCTCTAGCACAGATACGCAGTATTTT	CASSHTYRGSSTDTQYF
.	TRBJ1-4	TRBD1	TRBV6-4	TGTGCCAGCAGCACTTTAGACAGGGGGGGCTTAGAAGAACTGTTTTTT	CASSTLDRGGLEELFF
.	TRBJ2-7	.	TRBV7-3	TGTGCCAGCAGCTTGATGGCGGGGACCCCCGTGGACGAGCAGTACTTC	CASSLMAGTPVDEQYF
.	TRBJ2-2	.	TRBV21-1	TGTGCCAGCACCCTTAACTCCGGGACTCCGAACACCGGGGAGCTGTTTTTT	CASTLNSGTPNTGELFF
once	TRBJ1-5	TRBD1	TRBV18	TGTGCCAGCTCACCAGGGACAGGGGCGAATCAGCCCCAGCATTTT	CASSPGTGANQPQHF
.	TRBJ1-1	TRBD1	TRBV6-6	TGTGCCAGCAGCACCCCGACAGGGATGAACACTGAAGCTTTCTTT	CASSTPTGMNTEAFF
.	TRBJ2-6	TRBD1	TRBV14	TGTGCCAGCAGCCAGACAGGGGGCCTATTCTCTGGGGCCAACGTCCTGACTTTC	CASSQTGGLFSGANVLTF
.	TRBJ2-1	.	TRBV1	TGCACCAGCAGCCGAGTCGACCGGGATAGTTCCTACAATGAGCAGTTCTTC	CTSSRVDRDSSYNEQFF
.	TRBJ1-2	.	TRBV4-3	TGCGCCAGCAGCCAAGGGACTGTCCTATCTGGCTACACCTTC	CASSQGTVLSGYTF
few	TRBJ1-2	TRBD1	TRBV6-5	TGTGCCAGCAAAACCGGGACAGGGGATTTCTATGGCTACACCTTC	CASKTGTGDFYGYTF
.	TRBJ1-1	TRBD1	TRBV4-1	TGCGCCAGCAGCCAAGAGGACAGGATGGTCAACACTGAAGCTTTCTTT	CASSQEDRMVNTEAFF
.	TRBJ2-1	TRBD2	TRBV9	TGTGCCAGCAGCACCGACGGGACTAGCGGGGGGGCGAGGAATGAGCAGTTCTTC	CASSTDGTSGGARNEQFF
.	TRBJ2-3	.	TRBV28	TGTGCCAGCAGTTTACCGACAAACTCCTTAAAGCAGTATTTT	CASSLPTNSLKQYF
.	TRBJ2-7	TRBD2	TRBV7-9	TGTGCCAGCAGCCTTGGGACTAGCAGGGACGAGCAGTACTTC	CASSLGTSRDEQYF
.	TRBJ2-5	TRBD2	TRBV5-6	TGTGCCAGCAGCCGGACTAGCGGGGGGGAAGAGACCCAGTACTTC	CASSRTSGGEETQYF
.	TRBJ2-5	TRBD2	TRBV7-2	TGTGCCAGCAGCCAAAGCGGGGGGGCGGGAGGACGGTACTTC	CASSQSGGAGGRYF
.	TRBJ2-5	TRBD2	TRBV5-1	TGCGCCAGCAGCTTGGGCCTAGCGGGGGGCCAAAGACAGACCCAGTACTTC	CASSLGLAGGQRQTQYF
.	TRBJ1-1	TRBD1	TRBV5-1	TGCGCCAGCAGCCGGACAGGGACTGGCACTGAAGCTTTCTTT	CASSRTGTGTEAFF
.	TRBJ2-2	TRBD2	TRBV30	TGTGCCTGGAGCGCCAGCCGGGTAGCGGGGTTCACCGGGGAGCTGTTTTTT	CAWSASRVAGFTGELFF
.	TRBJ1-2	TRBD1	TRBV6-5	TGTGCCAGCAGTTCCGGGACAGGGGGCTATGGCTACACCTTC	CASSSGTGGYGYTF
few	TRBJ1-5	.	TRBV7-9	TGTGCCAGCAGCTTAGGGGGGGGCAATCAGCCCCAGCATTTT	CASSLGGGNQPQHF
.	TRBJ2-3	.	TRBV18	TGTGCCAGCTCCCTCAGCACAGATACGCAGTATTTT	CASSLSTDTQYF
.	TRBJ1-2	TRBD1	TRBV19	TGTGCCAGTAGTATAGATAACAGGGGCCAACTCGGCTATGGCTACACCTTC	CASSIDNRGQLGYGYTF
.	TRBJ1-1	TRBD1	TRBV6-5	TGTGCCAGCAGGAGGACAGGGGGAAGGAACACTGAAGCTTTCTTT	CASRRTGGRNTEAFF
.	TRBJ1-2	.	TRBV7-2	TGTGCCAGCAGCTTACCTACAGGGTACTATGGCTACACCTTC	CASSLPTGYYGYTF
.	TRBJ2-2	.	TRBV9	TGTGCCAGCAGCGTAACAGGGTATAACACCGGGGAGCTGTTTTTT	CASSVTGYNTGELFF
.	TRBJ1-1	TRBD1	TRBV10-3	TGTGCCACCGACAGGGGGAGTGGAGCTGAAGCTTTCTTT	CATDRGSGAEAFF
.	TRBJ2-7	.	TRBV18	TGTGCCAGCTCTTTCCCCAGGGGCCACGAGCAGTACTTC	CASSFPRGHEQYF
.	TRBJ2-7	TRBD1	TRBV6-1	TGTGCCAGCAGGGACAGGGGCCGAAACTCCTACGAGCAGTACTTC	CASRDRGRNSYEQYF
.	TRBJ2-5	.	TRBV5-1	TGCGCCAGCAGCTTGGGAGGGTGGAGAGCCCAAGAGACCCAGTACTTC	CASSLGGWRAQETQYF
few	TRBJ1-6	TRBD1	TRBV29-1	TGCAGCCGTCCAGGGGGAAATTCACCCCTCCACTTT	CSRPGGNSPLHF
.	TRBJ1-2	.	TRBV19	TGTGCCAGTAGTATTCAGGGGTACAGCGGCTACACCTTC	CASSIQGYSGYTF
.	TRBJ2-7	.	TRBV25-1	TGTGCCAGCAGTGGAGGAGCCTACGAGCAGTACTTC	CASSGGAYEQYF